The 2 T cell receptor beta chains in this list originate from one sample, sequenced in a study of memory CD4+ T cells and cytomegalovirus serostatus (dated by TCRdb to between 2017 and 2020). A FACSAria II was used to sort memory CD4+ T cells, defined as single viable CD3+CD4+CD8-CD45RO+ cells. Library prep was done by the immunoSEQ multiplex PCR assay. In its TCRdb copy, this immuneACCESS table keeps in-frame sequences only and misses some clones. Where compared with another copy, unresolved V genes explain less than half of these, and the others have no known cause. Within this sample are 56,000 or so clones, with about 80% of them counted one time only. The ten top clones hold approximately 0.44% of the sample. The sequencing sample was made of memory CD4+ T cells from blood. These receptors were taken from an adult in good health and CMV-seronegative.

The genes are TRBV7-2 and TRBJ1-1; D uncertain. The CDR3 length is 12 residues. V lost 5 bases to trimming and J lost 7 bases, with 11 bases between them. CDR1 is SGHTA and CDR2 is FQGNSA in the germline V gene. In nucleotides, the CDR3 is TGTGCCAGCAGCCCTGCTGACTTTGAAGCTTTCTTT. Translating it yields CASSPADFEAFF.

This rearrangement joins TRBV4-3 to TRBJ2-2; D remains ambiguous. V was cut by 4 bases and J by 3 bases, with 12 bases left in between. The CDR3 runs to 15 residues. Germline V gene data show CDR1 as LGHNA and CDR2 as YSLEER. CDR3 coding DNA: TGCGCCAGCAGCCGATCAGACACCGACACCGGGGAGCTGTTTTTT. It encodes CASSRSDTDTGELFF.